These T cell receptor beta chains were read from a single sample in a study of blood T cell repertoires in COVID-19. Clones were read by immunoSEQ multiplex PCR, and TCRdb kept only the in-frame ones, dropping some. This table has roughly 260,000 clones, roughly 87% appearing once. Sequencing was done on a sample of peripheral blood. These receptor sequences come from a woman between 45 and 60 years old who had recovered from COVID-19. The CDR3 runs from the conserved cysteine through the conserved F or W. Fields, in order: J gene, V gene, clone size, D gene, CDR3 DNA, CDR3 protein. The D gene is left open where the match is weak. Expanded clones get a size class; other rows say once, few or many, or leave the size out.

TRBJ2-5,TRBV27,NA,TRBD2,TGTGCCAGCAGTTTATCTCGGACTAGCGCCAGCCAAGAGACCCAGTACTTC,CASSLSRTSASQETQYF
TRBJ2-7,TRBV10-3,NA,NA,TGTGCCATCTGGGCAGGGTATATTTACGAGCAGTACTTC,CAIWAGYIYEQYF
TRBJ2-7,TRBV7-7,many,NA,TGTGCTAGCAGCTTATATCAGGGATACGAGCAGTACTTC,CASSLYQGYEQYF
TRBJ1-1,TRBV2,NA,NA,TGTGCCAGCAGGATCAGGGTCACTGAAGCTTTCTTT,CASRIRVTEAFF
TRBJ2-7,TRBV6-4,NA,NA,TGTGCCAGCACCGAAACAAGGGGGGGGATAGGCTACGAGCAGTACTTC,CASTETRGGIGYEQYF
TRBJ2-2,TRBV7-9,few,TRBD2,TGTGCCAGCAGCTTCGAATTAGCGGGGTTCCGCACCGGGGAGCTGTTTTTT,CASSFELAGFRTGELFF
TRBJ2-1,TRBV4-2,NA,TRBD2,TGTGCCAGCAGCCGGGCCAGGACTAGCGGGACTTACAATGAGCAGTTCTTC,CASSRARTSGTYNEQFF
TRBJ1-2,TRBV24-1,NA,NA,TGTGCCACCAGTGTCACAGGGAACTATGGCTACACCTTC,CATSVTGNYGYTF
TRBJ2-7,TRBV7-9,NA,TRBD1,TGTGCCAGCAGCTTAGAGGGGGCGCGGGAGCAGTACTTC,CASSLEGAREQYF
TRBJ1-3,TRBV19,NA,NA,TGTGCCAGTAGTAAGACAGCAACCTCTGGAAACACCATATATTTT,CASSKTATSGNTIYF
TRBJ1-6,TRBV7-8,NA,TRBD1,TGTGCCAGCAGCCCCGGGGGACAGCTCCGTTCACCCCTCCACTTT,CASSPGGQLRSPLHF
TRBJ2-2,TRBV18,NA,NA,TGTGCCAGCTCCCCGGTCCTGAACGGGAACACCGGGGAGCTGTTTTTT,CASSPVLNGNTGELFF
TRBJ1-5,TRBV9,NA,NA,TGTGCCAGCAGCGTGGGGGACATGGATCAGCCCCAGCATTTT,CASSVGDMDQPQHF
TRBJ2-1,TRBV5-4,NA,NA,TGTGCCAGCAGCTTGGACCAGCGGCGGTACAATGAGCAGTTCTTC,CASSLDQRRYNEQFF
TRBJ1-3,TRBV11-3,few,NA,TGTGCCAGCAGCCCGACAGCCTACTCTGGAAACACCATATATTTT,CASSPTAYSGNTIYF
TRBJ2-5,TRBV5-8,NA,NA,TGTGCCAGCGCAGGGTTGTTGGAGACCCAGTACTTC,CASAGLLETQYF
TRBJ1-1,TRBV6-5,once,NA,TGTGCCAGCAGACGGGACAACGCCATGAACACTGAAGCTTTCTTT,CASRRDNAMNTEAFF
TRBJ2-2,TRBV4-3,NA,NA,TGCGCCAGCAGCCAAGAGAGGAGCTGGAACACCGGGGAGCTGTTTTTT,CASSQERSWNTGELFF
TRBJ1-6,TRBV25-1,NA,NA,TGTGCCAGCAGTGTAGGTTACAGCAATTCACCCCTCCACTTT,CASSVGYSNSPLHF
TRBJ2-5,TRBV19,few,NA,TGTGCCAGTAGTATCTACAGGGGAGGTGGGCAAGAGACCCAGTACTTC,CASSIYRGGGQETQYF
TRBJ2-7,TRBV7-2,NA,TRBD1,TGTGCCAGCAGACGACCCGGGACAGGGAAAGGCGAGCAGTACTTC,CASRRPGTGKGEQYF
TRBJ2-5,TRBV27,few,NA,TGTGCCAGCAGTTTATCATGGGGGGAGGAGACCCAGTACTTC,CASSLSWGEETQYF
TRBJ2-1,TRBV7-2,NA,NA,TGTGCCAGCAGCTTACTCTCCGAGGGTGAGCAGTTCTTC,CASSLLSEGEQFF
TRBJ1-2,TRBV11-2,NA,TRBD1,TGTGCCAGCAGCTTATTGGAGACAGGGGGTAGGGGCTACACCTTC,CASSLLETGGRGYTF
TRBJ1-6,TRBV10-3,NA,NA,TGTGCCATCAGTAGGGCAGAGCCACAGGGTAATTCACCCCTCCACTTT,CAISRAEPQGNSPLHF
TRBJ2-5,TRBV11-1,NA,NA,TGTGCCAGCAGCCAATCCACAGGGAGAGAGACCCAGTACTTC,CASSQSTGRETQYF
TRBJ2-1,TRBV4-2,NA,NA,TGTGCCAGCAGCCAAGATATATACGGGAACAATGAGCAGTTCTTC,CASSQDIYGNNEQFF
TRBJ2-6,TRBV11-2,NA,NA,TGTGCCAGCAGCTTAGGACAGCTGCGGGGGGCCAACGTCCTGACTTTC,CASSLGQLRGANVLTF
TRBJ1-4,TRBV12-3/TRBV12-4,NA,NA,TGTGCCAGCACCCCCCGGGGAGGCGAAAAACTGTTTTTT,CASTPRGGEKLFF
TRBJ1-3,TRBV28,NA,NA,TGTGCCAGCAGTTTAACCTCGGGGTACACCATATATTTT,CASSLTSGYTIYF
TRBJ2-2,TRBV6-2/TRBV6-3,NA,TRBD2,TGTGCCAGCAGTACATTAGCGGGAGGGACCGGGGAGCTGTTTTTT,CASSTLAGGTGELFF
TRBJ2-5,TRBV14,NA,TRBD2,TGTGCCAGCAGCCGTCGGACTAGCGGGGAGGAGACCCAGTACTTC,CASSRRTSGEETQYF
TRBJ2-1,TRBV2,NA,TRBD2,TGTGCCAGCAGCGACACTAGCGGGGCCACCTACAATGAGCAGTTCTTC,CASSDTSGATYNEQFF
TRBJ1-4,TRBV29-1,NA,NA,TGCAGCGTCGCCACTGGGGGCTCGGGTAATGAAAAACTGTTTTTT,CSVATGGSGNEKLFF
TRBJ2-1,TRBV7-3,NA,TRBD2,TGTGCCAGCAGCTTAACCGGGAGGGAATACAATGAGCAGTTCTTC,CASSLTGREYNEQFF
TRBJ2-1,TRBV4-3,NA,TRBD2,TGCGCCAGCAGCCAAGGTTCGCTAGCGGGAGAAATGGGCAATGAGCAGTTCTTC,CASSQGSLAGEMGNEQFF
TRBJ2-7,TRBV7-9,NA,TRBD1,TGTGCCAGCAGCCCCCGGGACAGGGGCCAATACGAGCAGTACTTC,CASSPRDRGQYEQYF
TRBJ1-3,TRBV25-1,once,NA,TGTGCCAGCAGGGAGACTGGAAACACCATATATTTT,CASRETGNTIYF
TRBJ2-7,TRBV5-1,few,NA,TGCGCCAGCAGCTTAAGCGACAGGTTACCCTACGAGCAGTACTTC,CASSLSDRLPYEQYF
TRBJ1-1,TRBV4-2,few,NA,TGTGCCAGCAGCCAGGCGTCAGGGATCGCTGAAGCTTTCTTT,CASSQASGIAEAFF
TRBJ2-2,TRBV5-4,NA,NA,TGTGCCAGCAGCTCAGGGTCTTCCGGGGAGCTGTTTTTT,CASSSGSSGELFF
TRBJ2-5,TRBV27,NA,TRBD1,TGTGCCAGCAGTAAACAGGGGGAAGAGACCCAGTACTTC,CASSKQGEETQYF
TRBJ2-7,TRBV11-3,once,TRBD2,TGTGCCAGCAGCCCTGGGCGGGGGAGCTCCTACGAGCAGTACTTC,CASSPGRGSSYEQYF
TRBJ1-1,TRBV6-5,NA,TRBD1,TGTGCCAGCAGTAGGGGATTGACAGGGGGCACTGAAGCTTTCTTT,CASSRGLTGGTEAFF
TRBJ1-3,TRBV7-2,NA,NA,TGTGCCAGCAGCCGCCACACAGGGAGACCTGGAAACACCATATATTTT,CASSRHTGRPGNTIYF
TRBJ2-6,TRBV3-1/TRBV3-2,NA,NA,TGTGCCAGCAGCCAAGGGGTAGTACCCGGGGTAGGGGCCAACGTCCTGACTTTC,CASSQGVVPGVGANVLTF